A selection of T cell receptor beta chains follows, all from one sample in a study of blood T cell repertoires in COVID-19. Assay: immunoSEQ multiplex PCR; the TCRdb copy retains only in-frame clones and omits some. The sample yields around 260,000 clones, approximately 86% seen once. Sequencing input: peripheral blood. Receptors were obtained from a man aged 40-55 years who had recovered from COVID-19. CDR3s include the opening cysteine and the closing phenylalanine or tryptophan. The D gene is left open where the match is weak. The size of a clone is reported for some rows only, either as once, few or many, or as a class for expanded clones.

v_call,clone_size,d_call,j_call,cdr3_aa,cdr3_nt
TRBV7-8,-,-,TRBJ1-1,CASSRPGRDTEAFF,TGTGCCAGCAGCCGTCCTGGGAGAGACACTGAAGCTTTCTTT
TRBV7-8,-,TRBD2,TRBJ2-1,CASSLKLAGNEQFF,TGTGCCAGCAGCTTAAAACTAGCGGGGAATGAGCAGTTCTTC
TRBV6-6,-,-,TRBJ1-4,CASTGGAEKLFF,TGTGCCAGCACGGGGGGTGCGGAAAAACTGTTTTTT
TRBV7-8,few,TRBD1,TRBJ2-1,CASSLQLGTGTTANEQFF,TGTGCCAGCAGCCTTCAATTGGGGACAGGGACGACGGCGAATGAGCAGTTCTTC
TRBV2,few,-,TRBJ2-1,CASSEELGGAYNEQFF,TGTGCCAGCAGTGAGGAGCTCGGGGGTGCCTACAATGAGCAGTTCTTC
TRBV23-1,once,-,TRBJ1-6,CASSQPDRYNSPLHF,TGCGCCAGCAGTCAACCCGACAGATATAATTCACCCCTCCACTTT
TRBV6-4,-,-,TRBJ2-1,CASSDSQGGEQFF,TGTGCCAGCAGTGACTCCCAGGGCGGTGAGCAGTTCTTC
TRBV7-2,-,-,TRBJ2-7,CASSFDSLYEQYF,TGTGCCAGCAGCTTTGACAGCCTCTACGAGCAGTACTTC
TRBV6-1,-,TRBD2,TRBJ2-5,CASSEAWGLLGGRFGDGETQYF,TGTGCCAGCAGTGAAGCGTGGGGGCTGCTTGGCGGGAGGTTCGGCGATGGAGAGACCCAGTACTTC
TRBV9,-,TRBD1,TRBJ2-2,CASNRQGGTGELFF,TGTGCCAGCAACAGACAGGGTGGAACCGGGGAGCTGTTTTTT
TRBV10-1,-,TRBD2,TRBJ2-1,CASSESSSGENEQFF,TGCGCCAGCAGTGAGAGTTCCAGCGGGGAAAATGAGCAGTTCTTC
TRBV6-2/TRBV6-3,-,TRBD1,TRBJ1-1,CASSFRTGSTEAFF,TGTGCCAGCAGTTTCCGGACAGGGTCTACTGAAGCTTTCTTT
TRBV18,few,TRBD1,TRBJ1-3,CASSPGQGAGNTIYF,TGTGCCAGCTCACCTGGACAGGGTGCTGGAAACACCATATATTTT
TRBV7-9,-,TRBD2,TRBJ2-5,CASSLTGLASQETQYF,TGTGCCAGCAGCTTGACGGGACTAGCGTCACAAGAGACCCAGTACTTC
TRBV2,once,-,TRBJ2-2,CASSEASGTGELFF,TGTGCCAGCAGTGAAGCATCAGGAACCGGGGAGCTGTTTTTT
TRBV6-6,once,-,TRBJ2-2,CASGRWRDTGELFF,TGTGCCAGCGGTCGTTGGAGGGACACCGGGGAGCTGTTTTTT
TRBV27,-,-,TRBJ2-5,CASSPTGRTQYF,TGTGCCAGCAGTCCCACGGGAAGGACCCAGTACTTC
TRBV19,once,-,TRBJ1-3,CASSFGGTGNTIYF,TGTGCCAGTAGCTTTGGGGGCACTGGAAACACCATATATTTT
TRBV4-3,once,-,TRBJ2-7,CASSQDALRGIAYEQYF,TGCGCCAGCAGCCAAGACGCGTTGAGAGGGATCGCCTACGAGCAGTACTTC
TRBV27,once,TRBD2,TRBJ2-7,CASSYLMAGGPYEQYF,TGTGCCAGCAGTTACCTCATGGCGGGAGGGCCTTACGAGCAGTACTTC
TRBV9,-,-,TRBJ2-7,CASSAAPSDLRGYEQYF,TGTGCCAGCAGCGCCGCCCCATCAGACCTCAGGGGCTACGAGCAGTACTTC
TRBV27,-,-,TRBJ1-1,CASSRRRAGSNTEAFF,-
TRBV2,few,TRBD2,TRBJ2-1,CASSERGLAGSNEQFF,TGTGCCAGCAGTGAAAGGGGACTAGCGGGGTCCAATGAGCAGTTCTTC
TRBV29-1,once,-,TRBJ1-2,CSVEDRGMDYGYTF,TGCAGCGTTGAAGACAGGGGAATGGACTATGGCTACACCTTC
TRBV19,-,TRBD1,TRBJ2-1,CASSVQGASSYNEQFF,TGTGCCAGTAGTGTACAGGGGGCCAGCTCCTACAATGAGCAGTTCTTC
TRBV28,-,-,TRBJ1-5,CASTAQMAPSTAQHF,TGTGCCAGCACCGCTCAGATGGCACCAAGTACAGCCCAGCATTTT
TRBV6-5,-,-,TRBJ1-1,CASSRGTAEAFF,TGTGCCAGCAGTCGGGGAACCGCTGAAGCTTTCTTT
TRBV19,-,-,TRBJ2-7,CASSTGGRGTYEQYF,TGTGCCAGTAGCACTGGAGGGAGGGGGACCTACGAGCAGTACTTC
TRBV14,-,-,TRBJ1-2,CASRKGEHYGYTF,TGTGCCAGCAGAAAGGGGGAGCACTATGGCTACACCTTC
TRBV10-1,-,TRBD1,TRBJ1-3,CASSGRRGPVDTIYF,TGCGCCAGCAGTGGGCGGAGGGGGCCGGTCGACACCATATATTTT
TRBV7-8,-,-,TRBJ2-1,CASSARSRGSYNEQFF,TGTGCCAGCAGCGCTCGCTCGCGGGGCTCCTACAATGAGCAGTTCTTC
TRBV9,-,TRBD2,TRBJ2-1,CASSVGSGRHNEQFF,TGTGCCAGCAGCGTTGGTAGCGGGAGACACAATGAGCAGTTCTTC
TRBV25-1,many,-,TRBJ2-3,CASALWGPVDTQYF,TGTGCCAGCGCTTTGTGGGGGCCTGTAGATACGCAGTATTTT
TRBV5-1,once,-,TRBJ1-5,CASSLSGGSNQPQHF,TGCGCCAGCAGCTTATCCGGGGGTAGCAATCAGCCCCAGCATTTT
TRBV18,once,-,TRBJ1-4,CASSPPGTSTNEKLFF,TGTGCCAGCTCACCACCGGGCACCTCAACTAATGAAAAACTGTTTTTT
TRBV14,-,TRBD2,TRBJ2-5,CASSPRLAMVETQYF,TGTGCCAGCAGCCCCCGACTAGCGATGGTGGAGACCCAGTACTTC
TRBV28,once,TRBD2,TRBJ2-1,CASTLAGAHNEQFF,TGTGCCAGCACCCTAGCGGGGGCCCACAATGAGCAGTTCTTC
TRBV6-2/TRBV6-3,-,TRBD1,TRBJ1-1,CASSSRRGIGEAFF,TGTGCCAGCAGTTCACGCAGGGGGATCGGTGAAGCTTTCTTT
TRBV18,-,-,TRBJ2-7,CASSVTTGASFEQYF,TGTGCCAGCTCAGTCACGACGGGAGCGTCCTTCGAGCAGTACTTC
TRBV19,few,-,TRBJ2-5,CASSIGGQETQYF,TGTGCCAGTAGTATCGGCGGACAAGAGACCCAGTACTTC
TRBV12-5,-,TRBD1,TRBJ2-5,CASGLVSRDRVRQETQYF,TGTGCTAGTGGTTTGGTATCACGGGACAGGGTCAGGCAAGAGACCCAGTACTTC
TRBV4-1,once,TRBD1,TRBJ2-7,CASSQTGQAAYEQYF,TGCGCCAGCAGCCAAACGGGACAGGCCGCCTACGAGCAGTACTTC
TRBV6-6,-,-,TRBJ2-7,CASSHLGPYEQYF,TGTGCCAGCAGCCATCTGGGCCCGTACGAGCAGTACTTC
TRBV6-1,-,-,TRBJ1-5,CASSDPGRTNSNQPQHF,TGTGCCAGCAGTGATCCGGGGCGGACTAATAGCAATCAGCCCCAGCATTTT
TRBV9,-,TRBD2,TRBJ2-1,CASSVVSLAGGPGYNEQFF,TGTGCCAGCAGCGTAGTTTCTCTAGCGGGAGGGCCAGGCTACAATGAGCAGTTCTTC
TRBV27,-,TRBD2,TRBJ2-5,CASSWASGSFQETQYF,TGTGCCAGCAGTTGGGCTAGCGGGAGTTTCCAAGAGACCCAGTACTTC
TRBV11-3,-,TRBD1,TRBJ1-3,CASSSHLGTGGSRNTIYF,TGTGCCAGCAGCAGCCACCTGGGGACAGGGGGAAGTCGAAACACCATATATTTT
TRBV19,-,-,TRBJ2-7,CASSIGFAGFSYEQYF,TGTGCCAGTAGTATAGGATTTGCGGGGTTCTCCTACGAGCAGTACTTC
TRBV3-1/TRBV3-2,-,-,TRBJ2-5,CASTPRGAPETQYF,TGTGCCAGCACGCCCAGGGGGGCCCCAGAGACCCAGTACTTC
TRBV5-4,many,TRBD2,TRBJ2-7,CASSFPTSGIYEQYF,TGTGCCAGCAGCTTCCCGACTAGCGGTATCTACGAGCAGTACTTC
TRBV19,-,-,TRBJ1-2,CASSVGHPINYGYTF,TGTGCCAGTAGTGTTGGACACCCTATTAACTATGGCTACACCTTC